A selection of T cell receptor beta chains follows, all from one sample in a study of blood T cell repertoires in COVID-19. Profiled with immunoSEQ multiplex PCR; TCRdb holds only in-frame clones, not every one. The profile shows 150,000 to 250,000 clones, more than 65% of them singletons. The sample was PBMCs or T cells enriched from blood (not recorded which). The receptor set was obtained from a middle-aged man who had recovered from COVID-19. Each CDR3 is given with its conserved first and last residue. The order of the fields is V gene, J gene, D gene, clone size, CDR3 protein, CDR3 DNA. D genes are given only for firm matches. Some rows have no size entry. The others give once, few or many, or a class for an expanded clone.

TRBV7-6	TRBJ2-1	TRBD1	-	CASSLGGDRSYNEQFF	TGTGCCAGCAGCTTAGGAGGGGACAGGTCCTACAATGAGCAGTTCTTC
TRBV7-2	TRBJ1-5	-	-	CASSWTVGNQPQHF	TGTGCCAGCAGCTGGACAGTCGGCAATCAGCCCCAGCATTTT
TRBV7-6	TRBJ2-7	-	-	CASSLEVGARGSYEQYF	TGTGCCAGCAGCTTAGAGGTAGGGGCCCGTGGCTCCTACGAGCAGTACTTC
TRBV5-5	TRBJ1-1	TRBD1	-	CASSFDRGRTEAFF	TGTGCCAGCAGCTTTGACAGGGGCAGGACTGAAGCTTTCTTT
TRBV19	TRBJ2-1	TRBD1	-	CASSRPGQPSNEQFF	TGTGCCAGTAGTAGGCCGGGACAGCCTTCCAATGAGCAGTTCTTC
TRBV29-1	TRBJ1-1	-	once	CSVAREMNTEAFF	TGCAGCGTTGCGCGGGAAATGAACACTGAAGCTTTCTTT
TRBV30	TRBJ1-3	-	-	CAWSVLGGRGNTIYF	TGTGCCTGGAGTGTACTAGGGGGACGAGGAAACACCATATATTTT
TRBV2	TRBJ1-5	TRBD1	-	CASSSSGTGGYQPQHF	TGTGCCAGCAGTTCCTCCGGGACAGGGGGGTATCAGCCCCAGCATTTT
TRBV10-3	TRBJ1-6	-	-	CAIGAKSSYNSPLHF	TGTGCCATCGGGGCGAAAAGCTCCTATAATTCACCCCTCCACTTT
TRBV6-2/TRBV6-3	TRBJ2-3	TRBD2	-	CASSYSGGATDTQYF	TGTGCCAGCAGTTACAGCGGGGGGGCCACAGATACGCAGTATTTT
TRBV6-4	TRBJ2-4	-	-	CASSDSASGIQYF	TGTGCCAGCAGTGACTCCGCGTCCGGCATTCAGTACTTC
TRBV18	TRBJ1-1	-	-	CASSPPHGVSTEAFF	TGTGCCAGCTCACCACCCCACGGGGTGAGCACTGAAGCTTTCTTT
TRBV6-2/TRBV6-3	TRBJ2-3	TRBD2	-	CASSLTSGGPTPPQYF	TGTGCCAGCAGTTTGACTAGCGGGGGGCCAACCCCCCCGCAGTATTTT
TRBV5-6	TRBJ1-2	TRBD1	-	CASSSTGQIYGYTF	TGTGCCAGCAGCAGCACGGGACAGATCTATGGCTACACCTTC
TRBV7-2	TRBJ2-5	TRBD2	once	CASSPGRGRQETQYF	TGTGCCAGCAGCCCCGGGAGGGGGAGGCAAGAGACCCAGTACTTC
TRBV5-6	TRBJ2-1	TRBD2	-	CASSLGTSFNEQFF	TGTGCCAGCAGCTTAGGGACTAGCTTCAATGAGCAGTTCTTC
TRBV19	TRBJ1-5	-	-	CASSDSFNQPQHF	TGTGCCAGTAGTGACAGCTTCAATCAGCCCCAGCATTTT
TRBV4-1	TRBJ2-7	TRBD1	-	CASSQGPGQGAAEQYF	TGCGCCAGCAGCCAAGGACCGGGACAGGGTGCCGCCGAGCAGTACTTC
TRBV4-1	TRBJ1-1	-	-	CASSQDNPGEWTEAFF	TGCGCCAGCAGCCAAGATAATCCGGGGGAGTGGACTGAAGCTTTCTTT
TRBV5-4	TRBJ1-2	TRBD1	once	CASSPSTGNYGYTF	TGTGCCAGCAGCCCCTCGACAGGGAACTATGGCTACACCTTC
TRBV2	TRBJ2-3	-	-	CASNFQVRSTDTQYF	TGTGCCAGCAACTTTCAGGTCAGGAGCACAGATACGCAGTATTTT
TRBV6-5	TRBJ1-1	TRBD1	-	CASSNRQGLRLEAFF	TGTGCCAGCAGTAACCGACAGGGGCTCCGTTTGGAAGCTTTCTTT
TRBV11-2	TRBJ1-1	TRBD1	once	CASSWDRGNTEAFF	TGTGCCAGCAGCTGGGACAGGGGGAACACTGAAGCTTTCTTT
TRBV5-8	TRBJ1-2	TRBD1	-	CASSSRTGGNYGYTF	TGTGCCAGCAGCTCACGGACAGGGGGTAACTATGGCTACACCTTC
TRBV7-2	TRBJ1-5	TRBD1	few	CASSSQGTNQPQHF	TGTGCCAGCAGCTCACAGGGGACCAATCAGCCCCAGCATTTT
TRBV6-5	TRBJ2-2	-	-	CASIDDVRGTGELFF	TGTGCCAGCATCGACGACGTCAGAGGTACCGGGGAGCTGTTTTTT
TRBV19	TRBJ1-5	TRBD1	-	CASSIGGTGGVTPQHF	TGTGCCAGTAGTATAGGCGGGACAGGGGGGGTTACGCCCCAGCATTTT
TRBV18	TRBJ1-5	TRBD1	once	CASSPTPPSTGVSNQPQHF	TGTGCCAGCTCCCCGACCCCACCCTCGACAGGGGTGAGCAATCAGCCCCAGCATTTT
TRBV5-4	TRBJ1-4	-	-	CASSLSPGEANEKLFF	TGTGCCAGCAGCTTGTCGCCGGGGGAGGCTAATGAAAAACTGTTTTTT
TRBV11-2	TRBJ1-1	-	few	CASSPLTEAFF	TGTGCCAGCAGCCCCCTCACTGAAGCTTTCTTT
TRBV2	TRBJ1-5	-	-	CASRVQGGPQHF	TGTGCCAGCAGGGTTCAGGGTGGACCCCAGCATTTT
TRBV20-1	TRBJ2-2	TRBD2	-	CSASLLASGGANTGELFF	TGCAGTGCTAGTCTTCTGGCTAGCGGGGGGGCAAACACCGGGGAGCTGTTTTTT
TRBV6-4	TRBJ2-7	TRBD1	-	CATATTGGSYEQYF	TGTGCCACCGCGACGACAGGGGGCTCCTACGAGCAGTACTTC
TRBV3-1/TRBV3-2	TRBJ1-6	-	-	CASSRGRQDVGSPLHF	TGTGCCAGCAGTCGAGGAAGACAGGATGTTGGTTCACCCCTCCACTTT
TRBV7-8	TRBJ2-7	TRBD1	few	CASSQRQGMVYEQYF	TGTGCCAGCAGCCAACGACAGGGGATGGTCTACGAGCAGTACTTC
TRBV7-8	TRBJ1-2	TRBD1	-	CASSPDRVGNGYTF	TGTGCCAGCAGCCCCGACAGGGTAGGAAATGGCTACACCTTC
TRBV5-4	TRBJ1-1	-	-	CASFRDMNTEAFF	TGTGCCAGCTTCCGGGACATGAACACTGAAGCTTTCTTT
TRBV11-2	TRBJ2-5	-	-	CASSWTGTNQETQYF	TGTGCCAGCAGCTGGACCGGGACAAACCAAGAGACCCAGTACTTC
TRBV2	TRBJ1-5	-	-	CASSTGGTGLNQPQHF	TGTGCCAGCAGTACTGGGGGGACTGGGCTCAATCAGCCCCAGCATTTT
TRBV5-1	TRBJ1-1	TRBD1	-	CASSLLGQGPTEAFF	TGCGCCAGCAGCTTACTGGGACAGGGGCCCACTGAAGCTTTCTTT
TRBV11-2	TRBJ2-4	-	-	CASSLGRGNIQYF	TGTGCCAGCAGCTTAGGTAGAGGAAACATTCAGTACTTC
TRBV4-3	TRBJ1-6	-	-	CASSQDPPGARRNSYNSPLHF	TGCGCCAGCAGCCAAGATCCCCCAGGGGCCCGACGCAACTCCTATAATTCACCCCTCCACTTT
TRBV30	TRBJ1-2	-	-	CAWDNQGHNYGYTF	TGTGCCTGGGACAACCAGGGGCATAACTATGGCTACACCTTC
TRBV18	TRBJ1-5	-	-	CASSPLSGTSNQPQHF	TGTGCCAGCTCACCATTATCGGGGACATCCAATCAGCCCCAGCATTTT
TRBV7-8	TRBJ1-2	-	-	CASSLAGTEDYGYTF	TGTGCCAGCAGCTTAGCAGGGACTGAGGACTATGGCTACACCTTC
TRBV21-1	TRBJ1-5	-	-	CASNNSGTGPLLAQHF	TGTGCCAGCAACAATTCCGGGACAGGGCCATTGTTAGCCCAGCATTTT
TRBV6-1	TRBJ2-3	-	-	CASSESGRFQGDTQYF	TGTGCCAGCAGTGAATCTGGGCGATTTCAAGGAGATACGCAGTATTTT
TRBV5-1	TRBJ1-6	-	few	CASSLIQNNSPLHF	TGCGCCAGCAGCTTGATCCAGAATAATTCACCCCTCCACTTT
TRBV29-1	TRBJ2-1	-	-	CSVGELYNEQFF	TGCAGCGTTGGAGAACTGTACAATGAGCAGTTCTTC
TRBV7-6	TRBJ2-2	TRBD1	-	CASSIPGQGPNTGELFF	TGTGCCAGCAGCATTCCAGGACAGGGCCCGAACACCGGGGAGCTGTTTTTT
TRBV5-4	TRBJ1-2	TRBD1	-	CASSPPGQGPTIYGYTF	TGTGCCAGCAGCCCCCCCGGACAGGGCCCAACTATTTATGGCTACACCTTC
TRBV28	TRBJ1-1	-	-	CASSSGDKNTEAFF	TGTGCCAGCAGTTCCGGGGACAAGAACACTGAAGCTTTCTTT
TRBV2	TRBJ1-4	TRBD1	-	CASSDGTANEKLFF	TGTGCCAGCAGTGATGGGACAGCAAATGAAAAACTGTTTTTT
TRBV11-2	TRBJ1-3	-	once	CASSLTRGSGNTIYF	TGTGCCAGCAGCTTGACCCGGGGGTCTGGAAACACCATATATTTT
TRBV15	TRBJ1-4	-	-	CATSTHSGPAREKLFF	TGTGCCACCAGCACACACAGTGGGCCGGCTCGGGAAAAACTGTTTTTT